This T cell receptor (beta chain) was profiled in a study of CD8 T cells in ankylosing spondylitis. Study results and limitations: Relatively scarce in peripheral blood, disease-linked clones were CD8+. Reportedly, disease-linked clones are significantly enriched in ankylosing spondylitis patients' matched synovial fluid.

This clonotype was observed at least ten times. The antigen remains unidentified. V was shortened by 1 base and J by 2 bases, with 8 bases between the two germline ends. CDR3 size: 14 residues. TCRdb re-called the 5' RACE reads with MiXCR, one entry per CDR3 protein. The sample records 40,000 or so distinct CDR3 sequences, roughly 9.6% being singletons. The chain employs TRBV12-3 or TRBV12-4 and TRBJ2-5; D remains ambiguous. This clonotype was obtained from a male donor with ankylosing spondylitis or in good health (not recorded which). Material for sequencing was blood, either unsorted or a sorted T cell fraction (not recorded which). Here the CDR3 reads CASSLGWQQETQYF. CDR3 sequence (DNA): TGTGCCAGCAGTTTAGGGTGGCAGCAAGAGACCCAGTACTTC.